This TCR beta chain is from a study of blood T cell repertoires in COVID-19. Study-wide background: Whether acute or convalescent, the COVID-19 samples came from the United States, Italy and Spain.

Authors' processing steps: Amplification with reference gene primers provided the estimates of nucleated cell counts. Only in-frame clones appear in the TCRdb table, and some are missing; sequencing was by immunoSEQ multiplex PCR. Clone size and the V and J calls come from that table; the DNA yielded D and trimming. The data show about 180,000 clones, roughly four fifths seen once. The CDR3 spans 14 residues. CDR1 SGHTA and CDR2 FQGNSA come from the germline V gene. Germline trimming cut 1 base from V and 6 bases from J; bases unmatched to any gene: 3. This sequence was found in a woman between 65 and 79 years old with COVID-19, enrolled during active disease. The chain links TRBV7-2 to TRBJ1-1; 9 nucleotides match TRBD1. Sequenced: peripheral blood. CDR3 region: CASSLETGGPEAFF. The CDR3 DNA sequence: TGTGCCAGCAGCTTAGAAACAGGGGGCCCTGAAGCTTTCTTT.